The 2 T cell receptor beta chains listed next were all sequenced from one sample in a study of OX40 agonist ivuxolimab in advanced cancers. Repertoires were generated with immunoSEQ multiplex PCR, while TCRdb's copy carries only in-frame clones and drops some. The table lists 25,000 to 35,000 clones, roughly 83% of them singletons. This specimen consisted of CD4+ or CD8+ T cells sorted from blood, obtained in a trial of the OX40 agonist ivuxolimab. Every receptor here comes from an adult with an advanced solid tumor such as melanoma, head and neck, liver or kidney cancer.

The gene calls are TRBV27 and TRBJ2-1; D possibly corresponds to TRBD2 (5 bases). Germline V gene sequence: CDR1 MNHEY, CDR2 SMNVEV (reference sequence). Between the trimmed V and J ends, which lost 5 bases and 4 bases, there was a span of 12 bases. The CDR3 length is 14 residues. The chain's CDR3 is CASSINRGYNEQFF. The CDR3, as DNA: TGTGCCAGCAGTATAAACCGGGGATACAATGAGCAGTTCTTC.

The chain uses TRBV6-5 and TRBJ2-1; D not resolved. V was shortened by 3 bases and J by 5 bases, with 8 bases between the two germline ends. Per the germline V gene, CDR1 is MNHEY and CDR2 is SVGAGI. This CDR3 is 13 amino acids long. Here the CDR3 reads CASSYGQNNEQFF. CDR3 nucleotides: TGTGCCAGCAGTTATGGCCAGAACAATGAGCAGTTCTTC.